These T cell receptor beta chains were read from a single sample in a study of regulatory T cells in long-lasting Graves disease. Each CDR3 protein gets one entry after TCRdb re-called the multiplex PCR reads with MiXCR. The sample lists a few hundred thousand distinct CDR3 sequences; 13% were seen once. The same sample was also studied in work on T cells in Graves' hyperthyroidism and ophthalmopathy.

Sample: peripheral blood mononuclear cells (PBMCs), taken at new diagnosis, from a patient treated with antithyroid drugs. These receptors all stem from a man in his thirties or forties with Graves disease. Both conserved end residues are part of each CDR3. Fields, in order: clone size, D gene, CDR3 length, V gene, J gene, CDR3 protein, CDR3 DNA. A D gene is named only where the DNA matches it firmly. Rows give clone size only sometimes, using once, few, many, or a class for an expanded clone.

abundance: many; d_gene: TRBD2; len: 17; v_gene: TRBV6-5; j_gene: TRBJ2-7; CDR3aa: CASSYSPSGSRGHEQYF; CDR3nt: TGTGCCAGCAGTTACTCTCCTAGCGGGAGTAGGGGGCACGAGCAGTACTTC
abundance: NA; d_gene: NA; len: 11; v_gene: TRBV3-1; j_gene: TRBJ1-1; CDR3aa: CASQRGIEAFF; CDR3nt: TGTGCCAGCCAGAGGGGTATTGAAGCTTTCTTT
abundance: many; d_gene: NA; len: 11; v_gene: TRBV30; j_gene: TRBJ2-3; CDR3aa: CAWGHTDTQYF; CDR3nt: TGTGCCTGGGGACACACAGATACGCAGTATTTT
abundance: many; d_gene: NA; len: 13; v_gene: TRBV18; j_gene: TRBJ2-7; CDR3aa: CASSRLDGYEQYF; CDR3nt: TGTGCCAGCTCCCGGTTGGACGGATACGAGCAGTACTTC
abundance: NA; d_gene: TRBD2; len: 16; v_gene: TRBV25-1; j_gene: TRBJ2-3; CDR3aa: CASSGRGLAGGSTQYF; CDR3nt: TGTGCCAGCAGCGGTCGGGGACTAGCGGGAGGAAGTACGCAGTATTTT
abundance: many; d_gene: NA; len: 12; v_gene: TRBV2; j_gene: TRBJ1-5; CDR3aa: CASGRGDQPQHF; CDR3nt: TGTGCCAGCGGGCGGGGGGATCAGCCCCAGCATTTT
abundance: NA; d_gene: TRBD2; len: 15; v_gene: TRBV5-1; j_gene: TRBJ2-1; CDR3aa: CASSFSGRRGDEQFF; CDR3nt: TGCGCCAGCAGTTTTAGCGGGAGGCGAGGGGATGAGCAGTTCTTC
abundance: many; d_gene: TRBD2; len: 17; v_gene: TRBV9; j_gene: TRBJ2-7; CDR3aa: CASSIQGELAGPYEQYF; CDR3nt: TGTGCCAGCAGCATCCAAGGTGAATTAGCGGGACCCTACGAGCAGTACTTC
abundance: NA; d_gene: NA; len: 14; v_gene: TRBV5-1; j_gene: TRBJ2-7; CDR3aa: CASSSSWGSYEQYF; CDR3nt: TGCGCCAGCAGTTCCTCCTGGGGGAGCTACGAGCAGTACTTC
abundance: few; d_gene: NA; len: 14; v_gene: TRBV15; j_gene: TRBJ2-5; CDR3aa: CATSRGLGGETQYF; CDR3nt: TGTGCCACCAGCAGGGGACTTGGAGGGGAGACCCAGTACTTC
abundance: few; d_gene: NA; len: 12; v_gene: TRBV30; j_gene: TRBJ1-2; CDR3aa: CAWSSPGLGYTF; CDR3nt: TGTGCCTGGAGCTCGCCAGGGCTGGGCTACACCTTC
abundance: many; d_gene: NA; len: 15; v_gene: TRBV7-9; j_gene: TRBJ1-4; CDR3aa: CASSPSQETREKLFF; CDR3nt: TGTGCCAGCAGCCCGTCACAGGAAACCCGAGAAAAACTGTTTTTT
abundance: many; d_gene: NA; len: 14; v_gene: TRBV28; j_gene: TRBJ2-5; CDR3aa: CASSFRAGQETQYF; CDR3nt: TGTGCCAGCAGCTTCCGAGCAGGCCAAGAGACCCAGTACTTC
abundance: NA; d_gene: TRBD1; len: 14; v_gene: TRBV5-4; j_gene: TRBJ2-1; CDR3aa: CASLPGTGYNEQFF; CDR3nt: TGTGCCAGCCTCCCCGGGACAGGGTACAATGAGCAGTTCTTC
abundance: many; d_gene: TRBD1; len: 14; v_gene: TRBV6-1; j_gene: TRBJ2-3; CDR3aa: CASRARGPTDTQYF; CDR3nt: TGTGCCAGCAGGGCCAGGGGGCCCACAGATACGCAGTATTTT
abundance: NA; d_gene: TRBD2; len: 15; v_gene: TRBV29-1; j_gene: TRBJ2-1; CDR3aa: CSVGSGLVIYNEQFF; CDR3nt: TGCAGCGTGGGTTCGGGACTAGTAATTTACAATGAGCAGTTCTTC
abundance: NA; d_gene: TRBD1; len: 14; v_gene: TRBV3-1; j_gene: TRBJ1-2; CDR3aa: CASSQFRTGDGYTF; CDR3nt: TGTGCCAGCAGCCAGTTTCGGACAGGGGATGGCTACACCTTC
abundance: few; d_gene: NA; len: 14; v_gene: TRBV19; j_gene: TRBJ2-7; CDR3aa: CASSVGDKAHEQYF; CDR3nt: TGTGCCAGTAGTGTCGGGGACAAGGCCCACGAGCAGTACTTC
abundance: NA; d_gene: NA; len: 12; v_gene: TRBV3-1; j_gene: TRBJ2-2; CDR3aa: CTSSEGPGELFF; CDR3nt: TGTACCAGCAGCGAGGGGCCCGGGGAGCTGTTTTTT
abundance: NA; d_gene: TRBD1; len: 15; v_gene: TRBV4-2; j_gene: TRBJ1-2; CDR3aa: CASSQDPGQSDGYTF; CDR3nt: TGTGCCAGCAGCCAAGATCCGGGACAGAGTGATGGCTACACCTTC
abundance: many; d_gene: NA; len: 15; v_gene: TRBV19; j_gene: TRBJ1-1; CDR3aa: CASSIGGTPNTEAFF; CDR3nt: TGTGCCAGTAGTATTGGGGGGACACCGAACACTGAAGCTTTCTTT
abundance: many; d_gene: NA; len: 8; v_gene: TRBV5-1; j_gene: TRBJ1-6; CDR3aa: CASAFLHF; CDR3nt: TGCGCCAGTGCCTTTCTCCACTTT
abundance: many; d_gene: NA; len: 16; v_gene: TRBV5-1; j_gene: TRBJ2-1; CDR3aa: CASSSFSPQGGNEQFF; CDR3nt: TGCGCCAGCAGCTCCTTTTCCCCGCAGGGGGGTAATGAGCAGTTCTTC
abundance: NA; d_gene: NA; len: 13; v_gene: TRBV27; j_gene: TRBJ1-2; CDR3aa: CASSPLGRGGYTF; CDR3nt: TGTGCCAGCAGTCCCCTCGGACGGGGAGGCTACACCTTC
abundance: few; d_gene: NA; len: 15; v_gene: TRBV6-1; j_gene: TRBJ2-7; CDR3aa: CASSAIPQGTYEQYF; CDR3nt: TGTGCCAGCAGCGCCATACCACAGGGCACCTACGAGCAGTACTTC
abundance: once; d_gene: TRBD2; len: 19; v_gene: TRBV19; j_gene: TRBJ2-7; CDR3aa: CASSIQRGRGTSGNYEQYF; CDR3nt: TGTGCCAGTAGTATACAGAGAGGTAGAGGGACTAGCGGGAACTACGAGCAGTACTTC
abundance: many; d_gene: NA; len: 14; v_gene: TRBV7-2; j_gene: TRBJ2-5; CDR3aa: CASSQIGTQETQYF; CDR3nt: TGTGCCAGCAGCCAAATCGGGACTCAAGAGACCCAGTACTTC
abundance: NA; d_gene: NA; len: 14; v_gene: TRBV12-3/TRBV12-4; j_gene: TRBJ1-1; CDR3aa: CASSLGTASTEAFF; CDR3nt: TGTGCCAGCAGTCTGGGGACCGCTAGCACTGAAGCTTTCTTT
abundance: NA; d_gene: NA; len: 13; v_gene: TRBV29-1; j_gene: TRBJ1-1; CDR3aa: CSVEIGHYTEAFF; CDR3nt: TGCAGCGTTGAAATAGGACATTACACTGAAGCTTTCTTT
abundance: NA; d_gene: NA; len: 13; v_gene: TRBV29-1; j_gene: TRBJ1-2; CDR3aa: CSSRPGPGYGYTF; CDR3nt: TGCAGCTCCCGCCCGGGACCGGGCTATGGCTACACCTTC
abundance: many; d_gene: NA; len: 11; v_gene: TRBV2; j_gene: TRBJ1-1; CDR3aa: CASSDRTGAFF; CDR3nt: TGTGCCAGCAGTGATCGCACTGGGGCTTTCTTT
abundance: many; d_gene: NA; len: 16; v_gene: TRBV11-2; j_gene: TRBJ1-2; CDR3aa: CASSPIRVGRDYGYTF; CDR3nt: TGTGCCAGCAGCCCGATCCGGGTAGGGCGAGACTATGGCTACACCTTC
abundance: few; d_gene: TRBD1; len: 14; v_gene: TRBV10-3; j_gene: TRBJ1-1; CDR3aa: CATADRVGNTEAFF; CDR3nt: TGTGCCACAGCCGACAGGGTGGGGAACACTGAAGCTTTCTTT
abundance: NA; d_gene: TRBD1; len: 16; v_gene: TRBV7-9; j_gene: TRBJ1-1; CDR3aa: CASRIQGAQGVTEAFF; CDR3nt: TGTGCCAGCAGGATACAGGGGGCCCAGGGGGTCACTGAAGCTTTCTTT
abundance: many; d_gene: NA; len: 11; v_gene: TRBV20-1; j_gene: TRBJ2-3; CDR3aa: CSARDPDTQYF; CDR3nt: TGCAGTGCTAGAGACCCAGATACGCAGTATTTT
abundance: NA; d_gene: TRBD2; len: 14; v_gene: TRBV3-1; j_gene: TRBJ2-7; CDR3aa: CASSTSGSSYEQCF; CDR3nt: TGTGCCAGCAGCACTAGCGGTTCCTCCTACGAGCAGTGCTTC
abundance: many; d_gene: TRBD2; len: 19; v_gene: TRBV13; j_gene: TRBJ2-5; CDR3aa: CASSLGTSGRAGNQETQYF; CDR3nt: TGTGCCAGCAGCCTCGGGACTAGCGGGAGGGCGGGTAACCAAGAGACCCAGTACTTC
abundance: many; d_gene: NA; len: 15; v_gene: TRBV29-1; j_gene: TRBJ2-3; CDR3aa: CSATNKGEATDTQYF; CDR3nt: TGCAGCGCCACCAATAAGGGCGAAGCGACAGATACGCAGTATTTT
abundance: many; d_gene: NA; len: 15; v_gene: TRBV2; j_gene: TRBJ1-5; CDR3aa: CASSDRIAGEKPQHF; CDR3nt: TGTGCCAGCAGTGATCGGATTGCAGGGGAGAAGCCCCAGCATTTT
abundance: few; d_gene: TRBD1; len: 15; v_gene: TRBV7-8; j_gene: TRBJ1-4; CDR3aa: CASKLRGGPAEKLFF; CDR3nt: TGTGCCAGCAAACTTAGAGGGGGCCCGGCTGAAAAACTGTTTTTT
abundance: many; d_gene: NA; len: 10; v_gene: TRBV2; j_gene: TRBJ2-7; CDR3aa: CASSPWEQYF; CDR3nt: TGTGCCAGCAGTCCGTGGGAGCAGTACTTC
abundance: few; d_gene: NA; len: 13; v_gene: TRBV20-1; j_gene: TRBJ1-5; CDR3aa: CSARVTENQPQHF; CDR3nt: TGCAGTGCTAGAGTTACGGAGAATCAGCCCCAGCATTTT
abundance: many; d_gene: NA; len: 13; v_gene: TRBV5-1; j_gene: TRBJ2-7; CDR3aa: CASSLRTAYEQYF; CDR3nt: TGCGCCAGCAGCTTGAGGACAGCCTACGAGCAGTACTTC
abundance: NA; d_gene: NA; len: 14; v_gene: TRBV9; j_gene: TRBJ2-7; CDR3aa: CASSPGTILYEQYF; CDR3nt: TGTGCCAGCAGCCCCGGGACAATCCTTTACGAGCAGTACTTC
abundance: few; d_gene: NA; len: 15; v_gene: TRBV5-1; j_gene: TRBJ2-1; CDR3aa: CASRHSVSSYNEQFF; CDR3nt: TGCGCCAGCAGACATAGCGTGAGCTCCTACAATGAGCAGTTCTTC
abundance: NA; d_gene: NA; len: 14; v_gene: TRBV20-1; j_gene: TRBJ2-2; CDR3aa: CSARAGTAAGELFF; CDR3nt: TGCAGTGCTAGAGCAGGGACTGCGGCCGGGGAGCTGTTTTTT
abundance: many; d_gene: TRBD2; len: 15; v_gene: TRBV27; j_gene: TRBJ2-1; CDR3aa: CASSLATTGRVEQFF; CDR3nt: TGTGCCAGCAGCCTTGCCACTACCGGGAGGGTTGAGCAGTTCTTC
abundance: many; d_gene: TRBD2; len: 18; v_gene: TRBV28; j_gene: TRBJ2-3; CDR3aa: CASSFQTSGREVTDTQYF; CDR3nt: TGTGCCAGCAGTTTTCAGACTAGCGGGCGGGAGGTCACAGATACGCAGTATTTT
abundance: NA; d_gene: TRBD2; len: 15; v_gene: TRBV11-2; j_gene: TRBJ2-5; CDR3aa: CASSILAGERETQYF; CDR3nt: TGTGCCAGCAGTATTCTAGCGGGAGAGCGAGAGACCCAGTACTTC
abundance: many; d_gene: NA; len: 15; v_gene: TRBV11-3; j_gene: TRBJ2-1; CDR3aa: CASSFSQGYGNEQFF; CDR3nt: TGTGCCAGCAGCTTCTCACAGGGTTATGGCAATGAGCAGTTCTTC
abundance: many; d_gene: NA; len: 13; v_gene: TRBV29-1; j_gene: TRBJ2-7; CDR3aa: CSVQGGRRYEQYF; CDR3nt: TGCAGCGTTCAGGGGGGGAGGAGGTACGAGCAGTACTTC
abundance: few; d_gene: NA; len: 16; v_gene: TRBV9; j_gene: TRBJ1-6; CDR3aa: CASSPGGRGANSPLHF; CDR3nt: TGTGCCAGCAGCCCCGGGGGTAGGGGGGCAAATTCACCCCTCCACTTT
abundance: many; d_gene: NA; len: 14; v_gene: TRBV7-9; j_gene: TRBJ2-3; CDR3aa: CASSTQGPPDTQYF; CDR3nt: TGTGCCAGCAGCACCCAGGGTCCCCCAGATACGCAGTATTTT
abundance: many; d_gene: NA; len: 12; v_gene: TRBV12-3/TRBV12-4; j_gene: TRBJ2-7; CDR3aa: CASSPLSPEQYF; CDR3nt: TGTGCCAGCAGCCCCCTCTCTCCGGAGCAGTACTTC
abundance: few; d_gene: NA; len: 15; v_gene: TRBV19; j_gene: TRBJ2-2; CDR3aa: CASSIDPTVGGELFF; CDR3nt: TGTGCCAGTAGTATAGATCCCACGGTTGGAGGGGAGCTGTTTTTT
abundance: many; d_gene: TRBD2; len: 17; v_gene: TRBV20-1; j_gene: TRBJ2-2; CDR3aa: CSARDSGASGSTGELFF; CDR3nt: TGCAGTGCTAGAGATAGTGGGGCTAGCGGGAGCACCGGGGAGCTGTTTTTT
abundance: few; d_gene: NA; len: 13; v_gene: TRBV20-1; j_gene: TRBJ1-1; CDR3aa: CSATSRVVHEAFF; CDR3nt: TGCAGTGCTACCAGTAGGGTAGTCCATGAAGCTTTCTTT
abundance: many; d_gene: TRBD1; len: 17; v_gene: TRBV27; j_gene: TRBJ1-2; CDR3aa: CASSLRGWGRGDYGYTF; CDR3nt: TGTGCCAGCAGTTTACGCGGTTGGGGCAGGGGGGACTATGGCTACACCTTC